This note documents a single T cell receptor beta chain sequence. The antigen remains unidentified. 5'RACE template switching added a universal primer site and UMIs to TCR cDNA. TCRdb reprocessed the 5' RACE reads with MiXCR, giving one entry per CDR3 protein. The table records about 630,000 distinct CDR3 sequences, about 12% of them present only once. This specimen comes from a study of T cells after yellow fever vaccination. Findings and caveats of the study: Most primary-vaccination clones recurred post-booster (approximately 96% CD4, over 70% CD8). Repertoires obtained by FACS sorting could include abundant clonotypes that entered as contaminants from the bulk population.

The input for sequencing was PBMCs, taken on the day of the yellow fever booster vaccination. The sequence was collected from a man between 25 and 39 years old who received the YFV17D yellow fever vaccine.

The DNA for the CDR3 is TGTGCCAGCAGTTTAACTAGCGTCTACGAGCAGTACTTC. This encodes CASSLTSVYEQYF. The rearrangement links TRBV12-3 or TRBV12-4 to TRBJ2-7, with 7 bases aligning to TRBD2. With V trimmed by 2 bases and J by 3 bases, 1 base remained unmatched. CDR3 length equals 13 residues.